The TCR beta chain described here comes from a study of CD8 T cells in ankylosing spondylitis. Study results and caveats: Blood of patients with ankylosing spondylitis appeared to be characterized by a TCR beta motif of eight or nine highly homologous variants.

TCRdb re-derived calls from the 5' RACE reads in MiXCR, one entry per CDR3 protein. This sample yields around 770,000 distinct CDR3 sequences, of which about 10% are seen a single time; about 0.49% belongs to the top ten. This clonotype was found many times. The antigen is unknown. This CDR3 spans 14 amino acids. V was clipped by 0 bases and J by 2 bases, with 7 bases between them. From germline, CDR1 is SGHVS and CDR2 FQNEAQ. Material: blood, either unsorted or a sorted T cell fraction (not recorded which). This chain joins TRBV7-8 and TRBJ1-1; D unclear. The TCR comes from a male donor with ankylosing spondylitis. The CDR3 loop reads CASSLAGINTEAFF. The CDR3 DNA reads TGTGCCAGCAGCTTAGCGGGAATAAACACTGAAGCTTTCTTT.